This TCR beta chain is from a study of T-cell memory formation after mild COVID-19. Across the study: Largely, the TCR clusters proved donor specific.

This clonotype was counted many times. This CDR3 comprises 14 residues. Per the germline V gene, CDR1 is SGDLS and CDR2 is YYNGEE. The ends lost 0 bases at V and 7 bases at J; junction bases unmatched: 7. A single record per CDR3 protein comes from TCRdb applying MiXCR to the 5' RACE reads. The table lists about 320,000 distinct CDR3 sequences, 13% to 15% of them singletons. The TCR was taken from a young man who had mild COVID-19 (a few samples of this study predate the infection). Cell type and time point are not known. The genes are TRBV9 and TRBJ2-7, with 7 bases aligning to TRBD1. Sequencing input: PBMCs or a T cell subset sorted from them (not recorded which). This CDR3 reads CASSVGRGTVEQYV. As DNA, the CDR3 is TGTGCCAGCAGCGTAGGCAGGGGGACGGTAGAGCAGTACGTC.